These T cell receptor beta chains were read from a single sample in a study of technical replicates of blood from four donors. The data were produced by immunoSEQ multiplex PCR, yet TCRdb's version contains in-frame clones alone and is incomplete. The table shows around 70,000 clones, with approximately 95% occurring only once. The specimen was T cells isolated from PBMCs. The receptors here all came from a human donor in good health. Each CDR3 is given with its conserved first and last residue. Fields, in order: clone size, D gene, V gene, CDR3 length, J gene, CDR3 DNA, CDR3 protein. D genes are given only for firm matches. Not every row has a clone size; where given, it reads once, few, many or a size class.

clone size: few
D gene: -
V gene: TRBV4-2
CDR3 length: 14
J gene: TRBJ1-2
CDR3 DNA: TGTGCCAGCAGCCAAGAGTACGGTAACTATGGCTACACCTTC
CDR3 protein: CASSQEYGNYGYTF

clone size: -
D gene: TRBD1
V gene: TRBV11-1
CDR3 length: 17
J gene: TRBJ2-1
CDR3 DNA: TGTGCCAGCGAGGGGGACAGGTACCATAGCTCCTACAATGAGCAGTTCTTC
CDR3 protein: CASEGDRYHSSYNEQFF

clone size: -
D gene: -
V gene: TRBV7-8
CDR3 length: 12
J gene: TRBJ1-3
CDR3 DNA: TGTGCCAGCAGCCCGGAGCTGAACACCATATATTTT
CDR3 protein: CASSPELNTIYF

clone size: once
D gene: TRBD2
V gene: TRBV5-1
CDR3 length: 16
J gene: TRBJ2-1
CDR3 DNA: TGCGCCAGCAGCTCTACACTAGCGAACTCCTACAATGAGCAGTTCTTC
CDR3 protein: CASSSTLANSYNEQFF

clone size: -
D gene: TRBD1
V gene: TRBV28
CDR3 length: 14
J gene: TRBJ2-7
CDR3 DNA: TGTGCCAGCACCAAAGGGGACAGGTTCCACGAGCAGTACTTC
CDR3 protein: CASTKGDRFHEQYF

clone size: -
D gene: -
V gene: TRBV5-1
CDR3 length: 15
J gene: TRBJ1-6
CDR3 DNA: TGCGCCAGCAGCAGCCCGGGAAGGAATAATTCACCCCTCCACTTT
CDR3 protein: CASSSPGRNNSPLHF

clone size: -
D gene: -
V gene: TRBV19
CDR3 length: 16
J gene: TRBJ2-2
CDR3 DNA: TGTGCCAGTAAAATGGGGGGTCAAACGAACACCGGGGAGCTGTTTTTT
CDR3 protein: CASKMGGQTNTGELFF

clone size: -
D gene: -
V gene: TRBV4-2
CDR3 length: 16
J gene: TRBJ2-1
CDR3 DNA: TGTGCCAGCAGCCAAGCGGCGGGGACCTACAATGATGAGCAGTTCTTC
CDR3 protein: CASSQAAGTYNDEQFF

clone size: once
D gene: -
V gene: TRBV20-1
CDR3 length: 9
J gene: TRBJ1-1
CDR3 DNA: TGCACCGCGGCCACTGAAGCTTTCTTT
CDR3 protein: CTAATEAFF

clone size: -
D gene: TRBD2
V gene: TRBV9
CDR3 length: 17
J gene: TRBJ2-7
CDR3 DNA: TGTGCCAGCAGCGTAGTTGCTAGCGGGGTTAGGAACAGCGAGCAGTACTTC
CDR3 protein: CASSVVASGVRNSEQYF

clone size: -
D gene: -
V gene: TRBV4-1
CDR3 length: 13
J gene: TRBJ1-5
CDR3 DNA: TGCGCCAGCAGCCAAGGAGTCGATCAGCCCCAGCATTTT
CDR3 protein: CASSQGVDQPQHF

clone size: few
D gene: -
V gene: TRBV6-1
CDR3 length: 13
J gene: TRBJ1-2
CDR3 DNA: TGTGCCAGCTACAACCAAAACAGGGTTGGCTACACCTTC
CDR3 protein: CASYNQNRVGYTF

clone size: -
D gene: TRBD1
V gene: TRBV14
CDR3 length: 13
J gene: TRBJ1-5
CDR3 DNA: TGTGCCAGCAGCCAAATGGGGACAGCCGACCAGCATTTT
CDR3 protein: CASSQMGTADQHF

clone size: -
D gene: TRBD1
V gene: TRBV5-4
CDR3 length: 15
J gene: TRBJ2-7
CDR3 DNA: TGTGCCAGCAGCTCTAAGGACAGGGTAGCCTACGAGCAGTACTTC
CDR3 protein: CASSSKDRVAYEQYF

clone size: once
D gene: -
V gene: TRBV4-1
CDR3 length: 15
J gene: TRBJ2-1
CDR3 DNA: TGCGCCAGCAGCCAAGTGGCTAGCTCCTACAATGAGCAGTTCTTC
CDR3 protein: CASSQVASSYNEQFF

clone size: -
D gene: -
V gene: TRBV29-1
CDR3 length: 12
J gene: TRBJ2-1
CDR3 DNA: TGCAGCGTTGAATACTATTACAATGAGCAGTTCTTC
CDR3 protein: CSVEYYYNEQFF

clone size: once
D gene: -
V gene: TRBV5-1
CDR3 length: 14
J gene: TRBJ2-7
CDR3 DNA: TGCGCCAGCAGCTTTGGTCAGGGGTTCGACGAGCAGTACTTC
CDR3 protein: CASSFGQGFDEQYF

clone size: -
D gene: -
V gene: TRBV29-1
CDR3 length: 15
J gene: TRBJ2-3
CDR3 DNA: TGCAGCGTTGGGGGGGGCGGGGTTTTAACGATCGGGCAGTATTTT
CDR3 protein: CSVGGGGVLTIGQYF

clone size: -
D gene: TRBD1
V gene: TRBV27
CDR3 length: 16
J gene: TRBJ2-7
CDR3 DNA: TGTGCCAGCAGCACCCCTTGGGGGGGACAGGGGAGCGAGCAGTACTTC
CDR3 protein: CASSTPWGGQGSEQYF

clone size: -
D gene: -
V gene: TRBV9
CDR3 length: 14
J gene: TRBJ2-7
CDR3 DNA: TGTGCCAGCAGCGTAGCGGAGGGACTCTACGAGCAGTACTTC
CDR3 protein: CASSVAEGLYEQYF

clone size: -
D gene: -
V gene: TRBV5-4
CDR3 length: 15
J gene: TRBJ2-2
CDR3 DNA: TGTGCCAGCAGCTTGGAAGTTGCAGACACCGGGGAGCTGTTTTTT
CDR3 protein: CASSLEVADTGELFF

clone size: -
D gene: TRBD1
V gene: TRBV29-1
CDR3 length: 12
J gene: TRBJ2-3
CDR3 DNA: TGCAGCGAGCGACAGGGTCGGAATACGCAGTATTTT
CDR3 protein: CSERQGRNTQYF

clone size: -
D gene: -
V gene: TRBV11-2
CDR3 length: 14
J gene: TRBJ1-5
CDR3 DNA: TGTGCCAGCAGCTTAATTTCCTCCAATCAGCCCCAGCATTTT
CDR3 protein: CASSLISSNQPQHF

clone size: -
D gene: TRBD1
V gene: TRBV11-2
CDR3 length: 19
J gene: TRBJ2-2
CDR3 DNA: TGTGCCAGCAGCTTAGTCTTCTGGGACAGGGGGCGGAACACCGGGGAGCTGTTTTTT
CDR3 protein: CASSLVFWDRGRNTGELFF

clone size: -
D gene: TRBD1
V gene: TRBV7-9
CDR3 length: 16
J gene: TRBJ2-7
CDR3 DNA: TGTGCCAGCAGCGGAAACGACAGGGGCCGCTCCTACGAGCAGTACTTC
CDR3 protein: CASSGNDRGRSYEQYF

clone size: -
D gene: -
V gene: TRBV5-4
CDR3 length: 12
J gene: TRBJ2-3
CDR3 DNA: TGTGCCAGCAGCCGGGACACAGATACGCAGTATTTT
CDR3 protein: CASSRDTDTQYF

clone size: -
D gene: -
V gene: TRBV29-1
CDR3 length: 13
J gene: TRBJ1-2
CDR3 DNA: TGCAGCGTTTATTCACGAGCCCTCTATGGCTACACCTTC
CDR3 protein: CSVYSRALYGYTF

clone size: -
D gene: -
V gene: TRBV19
CDR3 length: 15
J gene: TRBJ2-1
CDR3 DNA: TGTGCCAGTAGTATAACGTCAGGGCGTTACAATGAGCAGTTCTTC
CDR3 protein: CASSITSGRYNEQFF

clone size: once
D gene: TRBD1
V gene: TRBV6-5
CDR3 length: 15
J gene: TRBJ1-1
CDR3 DNA: TGTGCCAGCAGTTCCCCCCGGGACAGGGGTACTGAAGCTTTCTTT
CDR3 protein: CASSSPRDRGTEAFF

clone size: -
D gene: TRBD1
V gene: TRBV4-1
CDR3 length: 14
J gene: TRBJ2-7
CDR3 DNA: TGCGCCAGCAGCCAAGCGACAGGGCCCTACGAGCAGTACTTC
CDR3 protein: CASSQATGPYEQYF

clone size: -
D gene: TRBD2
V gene: TRBV7-2
CDR3 length: 15
J gene: TRBJ2-3
CDR3 DNA: TGTGCCAGCAGCTTAACTCTAGCGGACCTGGATACGCAGTATTTT
CDR3 protein: CASSLTLADLDTQYF

clone size: -
D gene: -
V gene: TRBV19
CDR3 length: 16
J gene: TRBJ1-1
CDR3 DNA: TGTGCCAGTAGTTCGGCTCTTGCACCGCGGGTCACTGAAGCTTTCTTT
CDR3 protein: CASSSALAPRVTEAFF

clone size: -
D gene: -
V gene: TRBV11-2
CDR3 length: 14
J gene: TRBJ1-1
CDR3 DNA: TGTGCCAGCGGACAGTCCCGAAGGAATTTTGAAGCTTTCTTT
CDR3 protein: CASGQSRRNFEAFF

clone size: -
D gene: TRBD1
V gene: TRBV5-1
CDR3 length: 15
J gene: TRBJ2-7
CDR3 DNA: TGCGCCAGCAGCTTGGCACGGACAGGGTATTACGAGCAGTACTTC
CDR3 protein: CASSLARTGYYEQYF

clone size: -
D gene: -
V gene: TRBV15
CDR3 length: 12
J gene: TRBJ1-1
CDR3 DNA: TGTGCCACCAGCGCGGGGGGCACTGAAGCTTTCTTT
CDR3 protein: CATSAGGTEAFF

clone size: few
D gene: TRBD1
V gene: TRBV4-1
CDR3 length: 14
J gene: TRBJ1-2
CDR3 DNA: TGCGCCAGCAGCCAAGAAGGACAGGGGTATGGCTACACCTTC
CDR3 protein: CASSQEGQGYGYTF

clone size: -
D gene: -
V gene: TRBV4-1
CDR3 length: 16
J gene: TRBJ2-7
CDR3 DNA: TGCGCCAGCAGCCAATTCGAGGGACTCGCCTCCTACGAGCAGTACTTC
CDR3 protein: CASSQFEGLASYEQYF

clone size: -
D gene: TRBD2
V gene: TRBV7-3
CDR3 length: 15
J gene: TRBJ2-3
CDR3 DNA: TGTGCCAGCAGCTCGGGGCGGGGGTCAAGGGATACGCAGTATTTT
CDR3 protein: CASSSGRGSRDTQYF

clone size: -
D gene: -
V gene: TRBV9
CDR3 length: 14
J gene: TRBJ1-1
CDR3 DNA: TGTGCCAGCAGCGACCACTCGGGGGGCACTGAAGCTTTCTTT
CDR3 protein: CASSDHSGGTEAFF

clone size: -
D gene: -
V gene: TRBV28
CDR3 length: 13
J gene: TRBJ1-1
CDR3 DNA: TGTGCCAGCAGCCTCGGGAAGAACACTGAAGCTTTCTTT
CDR3 protein: CASSLGKNTEAFF

clone size: -
D gene: -
V gene: TRBV5-1
CDR3 length: 13
J gene: TRBJ2-7
CDR3 DNA: TGCGCCAGCAGCTTGGTTCCCAGTCGCGAGCAGTACTTC
CDR3 protein: CASSLVPSREQYF

clone size: -
D gene: TRBD1
V gene: TRBV11-2
CDR3 length: 15
J gene: TRBJ2-2
CDR3 DNA: TGTGCCAGCAGCCCCCGACAGGGGGTCACCGGGGAGCTGTTTTTT
CDR3 protein: CASSPRQGVTGELFF

clone size: -
D gene: -
V gene: TRBV30
CDR3 length: 12
J gene: TRBJ1-2
CDR3 DNA: TGTGCCTGGAGAATTGAACTCTATGGCTACACCTTC
CDR3 protein: CAWRIELYGYTF

clone size: -
D gene: -
V gene: TRBV2
CDR3 length: 21
J gene: TRBJ1-1
CDR3 DNA: TGTGCCAGCACCCGAAAGACCCTTCTACAGGGTTCCTCGACGATGAACACTGAAGCTTTCTTT
CDR3 protein: CASTRKTLLQGSSTMNTEAFF

clone size: -
D gene: -
V gene: TRBV7-9
CDR3 length: 13
J gene: TRBJ2-1
CDR3 DNA: TGTGCCAGCAGCTTAGACGGGTACAATGAGCAGTTCTTC
CDR3 protein: CASSLDGYNEQFF

clone size: -
D gene: -
V gene: TRBV5-1
CDR3 length: 14
J gene: TRBJ1-2
CDR3 DNA: TGCGCCAGCAGCTCGACTGCAGCTAACTATGGCTACACCTTC
CDR3 protein: CASSSTAANYGYTF